This TCR beta chain is from a study of T-cell reconstitution after alpha-beta-depleted transplantation in children. CDR3 length: 16 amino acids. Germline CDR1 and CDR2: SGHRS and YFSETQ. The V segment lost 2 bases and the J segment 4 bases; nucleotides outside the gene matches: 8. Unique molecular identifiers tagged the TCRbeta library. Via MiXCR, TCRdb re-called the PCR reads, giving one row per CDR3 protein. The table includes about 980,000 distinct CDR3 sequences, about 29% detected once. General study results and limits: About two months after transplant, alpha-beta T cells reportedly came from several hundred expanded graft clones. Once a year had passed after transplant, T-cell counts and diversity came mostly from newly produced T cells.

About this clonotype: What it binds is unknown.

This sequence was found in a boy less than two years old who had a stem cell transplant for SCID, so the T cells may come from the graft donor. The source was PBMCs, mostly from graft donor cells, collected 360 days after TCRalphabeta/CD19-depleted stem cell transplant. This rearrangement joins TRBV5-1 to TRBJ2-3; 9 bases are shared with TRBD1. The chain's CDR3 is CASSFQGTGTPDTQYF. The CDR3 DNA follows: TGCGCCAGCAGCTTTCAGGGGACAGGGACCCCAGATACGCAGTATTTT.